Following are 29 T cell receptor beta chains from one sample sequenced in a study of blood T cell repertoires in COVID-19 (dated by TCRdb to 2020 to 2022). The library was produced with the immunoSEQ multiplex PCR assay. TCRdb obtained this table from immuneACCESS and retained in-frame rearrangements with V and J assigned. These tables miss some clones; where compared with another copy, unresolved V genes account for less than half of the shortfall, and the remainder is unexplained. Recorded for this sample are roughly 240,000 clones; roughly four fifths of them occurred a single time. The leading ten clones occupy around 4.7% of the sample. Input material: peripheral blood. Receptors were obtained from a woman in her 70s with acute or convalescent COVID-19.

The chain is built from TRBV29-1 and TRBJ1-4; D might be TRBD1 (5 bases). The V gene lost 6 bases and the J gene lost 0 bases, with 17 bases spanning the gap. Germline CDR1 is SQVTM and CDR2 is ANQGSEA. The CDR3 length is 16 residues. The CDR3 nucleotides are TGCAGCGTATATTCGACAGACCAAGCAACTAATGAAAAACTGTTTTTT. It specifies CSVYSTDQATNEKLFF.

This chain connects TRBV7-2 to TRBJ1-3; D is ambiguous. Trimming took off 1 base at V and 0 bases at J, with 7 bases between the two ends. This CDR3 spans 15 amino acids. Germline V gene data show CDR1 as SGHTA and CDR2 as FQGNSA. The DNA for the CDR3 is TGTGCCAGCAGCTTAGGCCAGGTCTCTGGAAACACCATATATTTT. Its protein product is CASSLGQVSGNTIYF.

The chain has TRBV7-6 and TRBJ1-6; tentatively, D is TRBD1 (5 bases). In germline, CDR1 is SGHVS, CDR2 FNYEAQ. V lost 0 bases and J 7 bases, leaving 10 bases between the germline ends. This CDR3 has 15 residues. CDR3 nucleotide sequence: TGTGCCAGCAGCTTAGCGCAGGGAGGGAATTCACCCCTCCACTTT. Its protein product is CASSLAQGGNSPLHF.

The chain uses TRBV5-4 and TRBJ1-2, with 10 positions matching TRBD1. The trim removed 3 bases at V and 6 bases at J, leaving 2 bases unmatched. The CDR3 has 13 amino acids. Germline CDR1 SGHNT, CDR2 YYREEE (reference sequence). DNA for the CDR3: TGTGCCAGCAGCTCCGGGACAGGGGATGGCTACACCTTC. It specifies CASSSGTGDGYTF.

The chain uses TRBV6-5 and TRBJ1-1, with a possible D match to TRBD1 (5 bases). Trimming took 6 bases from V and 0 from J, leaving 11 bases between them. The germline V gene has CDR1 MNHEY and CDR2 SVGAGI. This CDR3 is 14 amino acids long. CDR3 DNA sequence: TGTGCCAGCAGCGACAGTGCACTGAACACTGAAGCTTTCTTT. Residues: CASSDSALNTEAFF.

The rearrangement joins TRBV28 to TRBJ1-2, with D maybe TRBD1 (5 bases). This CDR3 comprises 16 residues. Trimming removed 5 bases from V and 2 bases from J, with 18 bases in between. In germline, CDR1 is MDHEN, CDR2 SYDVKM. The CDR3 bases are TGTGCCAGCAGTCCTCAGGACAAGCTGCTAAACTATGGCTACACCTTC. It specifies CASSPQDKLLNYGYTF.

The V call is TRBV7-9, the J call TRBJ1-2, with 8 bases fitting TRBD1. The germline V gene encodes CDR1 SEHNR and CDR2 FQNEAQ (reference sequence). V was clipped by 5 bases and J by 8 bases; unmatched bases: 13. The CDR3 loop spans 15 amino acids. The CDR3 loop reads CASSRLLDRERGYTF. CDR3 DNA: TGTGCCAGCAGCAGACTATTGGACAGGGAACGGGGCTACACCTTC.

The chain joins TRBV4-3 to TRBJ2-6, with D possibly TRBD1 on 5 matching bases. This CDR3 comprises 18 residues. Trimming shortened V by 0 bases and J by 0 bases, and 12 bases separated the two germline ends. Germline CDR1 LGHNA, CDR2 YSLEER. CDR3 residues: CASSQDRARTSGANVLTF. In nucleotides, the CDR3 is TGCGCCAGCAGCCAAGACAGGGCGCGCACCTCTGGGGCCAACGTCCTGACTTTC.

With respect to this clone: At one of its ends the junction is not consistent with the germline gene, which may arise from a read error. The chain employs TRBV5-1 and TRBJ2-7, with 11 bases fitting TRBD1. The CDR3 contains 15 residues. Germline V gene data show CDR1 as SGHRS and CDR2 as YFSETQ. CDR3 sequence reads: CARSSGQGGWEEQYF. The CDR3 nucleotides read TGCGCCCGCAGCTCGGGACAGGGGGGTTGGGAGGAGCAGTACTTC.

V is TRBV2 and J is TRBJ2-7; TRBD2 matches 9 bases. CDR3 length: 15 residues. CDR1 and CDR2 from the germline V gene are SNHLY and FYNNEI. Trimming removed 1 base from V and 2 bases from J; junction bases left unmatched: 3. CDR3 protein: CASSEEAGGPYEQYF. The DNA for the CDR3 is TGTGCCAGCAGTGAAGAAGCGGGGGGCCCCTACGAGCAGTACTTC.

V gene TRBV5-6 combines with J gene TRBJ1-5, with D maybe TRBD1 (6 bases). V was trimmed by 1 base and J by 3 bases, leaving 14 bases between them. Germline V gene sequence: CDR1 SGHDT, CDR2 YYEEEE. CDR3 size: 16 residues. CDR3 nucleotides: TGTGCCAGCAGCTTGCTCGCAGGGGTCTCCAATCAGCCCCAGCATTTT. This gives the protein CASSLLAGVSNQPQHF.

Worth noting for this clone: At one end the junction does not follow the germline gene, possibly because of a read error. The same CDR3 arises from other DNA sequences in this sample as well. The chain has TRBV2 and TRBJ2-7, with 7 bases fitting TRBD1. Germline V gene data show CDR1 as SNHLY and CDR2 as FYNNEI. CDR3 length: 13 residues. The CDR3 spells CASGQQGPYEQYF. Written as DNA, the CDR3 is TGTGCCAGCGGTCAACAGGGGCCCTACGAGCAATACTTC.

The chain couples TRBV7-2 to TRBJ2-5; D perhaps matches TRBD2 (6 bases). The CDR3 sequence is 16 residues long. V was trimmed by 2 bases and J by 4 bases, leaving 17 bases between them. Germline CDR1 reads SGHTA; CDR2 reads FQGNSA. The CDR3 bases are TGTGCCAGCAGCTTATCCCAATTGACTAGACGAGAGACCCAGTACTTC. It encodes CASSLSQLTRRETQYF. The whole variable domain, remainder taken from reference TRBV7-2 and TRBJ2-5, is GAGVSQSPSNKVTEKGKDVELRCDPISGHTALYWYRQSLGQGLEFLIYFQGNSAPDKSGLPSDRFSAERTGGSVSTLTIQRTQQEDSAVYLCASSLSQLTRRETQYFGPGTRLLVL.

CDR3 residues: CASSREVNTEAFF. The CDR3 DNA is TGCGCCAGCAGCCGTGAGGTGAACACTGAAGCTTTCTTT. This chain uses TRBV4-1 with TRBJ1-1; D unclear. CDR3 length: 13 residues. Germline CDR1 reads MGHRA; CDR2 reads YSYEKL. With 4 bases removed from V and 0 bases from J, the gap between germline ends came to 6 bases.

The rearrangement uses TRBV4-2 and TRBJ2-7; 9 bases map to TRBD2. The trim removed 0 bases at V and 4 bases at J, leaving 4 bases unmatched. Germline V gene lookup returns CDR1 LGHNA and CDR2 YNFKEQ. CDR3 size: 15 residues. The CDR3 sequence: CASSQDAGGQYEQYF. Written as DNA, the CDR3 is TGTGCCAGCAGCCAAGATGCGGGGGGGCAGTACGAGCAGTACTTC.

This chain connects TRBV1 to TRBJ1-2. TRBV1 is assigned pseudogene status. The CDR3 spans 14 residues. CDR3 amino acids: CTSSQTPYEGGYTF. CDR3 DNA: TGCACCAGCAGCCAGACTCCTTATGAAGGTGGCTACACCTTC.

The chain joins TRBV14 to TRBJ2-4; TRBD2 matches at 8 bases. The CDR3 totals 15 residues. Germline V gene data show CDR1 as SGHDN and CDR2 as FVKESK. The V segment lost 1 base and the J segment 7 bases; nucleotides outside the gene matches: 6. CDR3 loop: CASSQGRGGLNIQYF. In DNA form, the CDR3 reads TGTGCCAGCAGCCAAGGTCGGGGGGGCTTGAACATTCAGTACTTC.

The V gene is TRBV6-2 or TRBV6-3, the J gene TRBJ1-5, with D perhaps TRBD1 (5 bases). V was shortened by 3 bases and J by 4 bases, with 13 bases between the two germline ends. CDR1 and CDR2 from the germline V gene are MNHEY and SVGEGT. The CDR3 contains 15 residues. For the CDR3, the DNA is TGTGCCAGCAGTTATTCAGGGACTATTAATCAGCCCCAGCATTTT. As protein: CASSYSGTINQPQHF.

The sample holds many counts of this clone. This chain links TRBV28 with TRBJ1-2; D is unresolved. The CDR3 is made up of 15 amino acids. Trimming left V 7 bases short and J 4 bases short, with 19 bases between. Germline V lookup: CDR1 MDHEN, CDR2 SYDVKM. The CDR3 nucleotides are TGTGCCAGCACCCCCGGCGGCTTAGACCCCTATGGCTACACCTTC. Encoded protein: CASTPGGLDPYGYTF.

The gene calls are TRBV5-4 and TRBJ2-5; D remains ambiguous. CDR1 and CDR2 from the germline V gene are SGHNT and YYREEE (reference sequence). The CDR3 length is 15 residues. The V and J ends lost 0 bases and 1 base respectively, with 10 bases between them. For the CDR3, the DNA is TGTGCCAGCAGCTTGGGTCAGGCCCTCCAAGAGACCCAGTACTTC. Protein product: CASSLGQALQETQYF.

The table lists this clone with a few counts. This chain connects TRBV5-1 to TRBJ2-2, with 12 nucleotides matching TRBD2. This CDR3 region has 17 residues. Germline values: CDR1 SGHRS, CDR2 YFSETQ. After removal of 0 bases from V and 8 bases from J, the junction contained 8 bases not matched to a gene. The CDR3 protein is CASSLGLAGAAQGELFF. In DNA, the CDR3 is TGCGCCAGCAGCTTGGGACTAGCGGGGGCCGCCCAAGGGGAGCTGTTTTTT.

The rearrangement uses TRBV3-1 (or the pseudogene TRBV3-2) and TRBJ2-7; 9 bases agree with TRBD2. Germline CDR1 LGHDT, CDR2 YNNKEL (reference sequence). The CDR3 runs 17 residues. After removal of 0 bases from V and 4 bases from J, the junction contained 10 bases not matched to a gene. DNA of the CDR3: TGTGCCAGCAGCCAAGAATTTCTGGGCGGGGGGGCTTACGAGCAGTACTTC. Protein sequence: CASSQEFLGGGAYEQYF.

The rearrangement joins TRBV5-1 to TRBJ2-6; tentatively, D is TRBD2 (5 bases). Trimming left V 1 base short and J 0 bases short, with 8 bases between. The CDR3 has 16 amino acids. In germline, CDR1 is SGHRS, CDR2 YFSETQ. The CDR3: CASSLTGNSGANVLTF. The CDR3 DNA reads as TGCGCCAGCAGCTTGACGGGGAACTCTGGGGCCAACGTCCTGACTTTC.

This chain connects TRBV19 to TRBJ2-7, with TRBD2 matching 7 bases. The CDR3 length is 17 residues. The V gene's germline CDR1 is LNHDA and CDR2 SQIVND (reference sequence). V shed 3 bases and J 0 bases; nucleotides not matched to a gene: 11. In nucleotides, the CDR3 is TGTGCCAGTAGTATTCGGGAGGCAGGGATGTTCTCCTACGAGCAGTACTTC. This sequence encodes CASSIREAGMFSYEQYF.

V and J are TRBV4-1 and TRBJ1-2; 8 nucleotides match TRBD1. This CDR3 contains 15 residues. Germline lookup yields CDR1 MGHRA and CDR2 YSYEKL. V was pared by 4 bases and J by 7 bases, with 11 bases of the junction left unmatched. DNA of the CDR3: TGCGCCAGCAGCCCCGACAGGGGTTTAAATGTTGGCTACACCTTC. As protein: CASSPDRGLNVGYTF.

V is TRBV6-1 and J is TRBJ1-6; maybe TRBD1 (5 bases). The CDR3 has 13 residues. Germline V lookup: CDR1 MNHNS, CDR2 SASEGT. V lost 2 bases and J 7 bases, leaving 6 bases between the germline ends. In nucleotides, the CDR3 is TGTGCCAGCAGTGAACGGGGGAATTCACCCCTCCACTTT. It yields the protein CASSERGNSPLHF.

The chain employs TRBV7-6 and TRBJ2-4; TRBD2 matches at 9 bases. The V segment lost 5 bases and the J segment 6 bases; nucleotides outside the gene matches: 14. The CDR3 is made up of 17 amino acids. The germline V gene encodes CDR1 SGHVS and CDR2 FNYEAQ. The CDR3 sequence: CASSPYDGRGGGNIQYF. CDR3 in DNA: TGTGCCAGCAGCCCCTATGACGGGCGGGGGGGCGGAAACATTCAGTACTTC.

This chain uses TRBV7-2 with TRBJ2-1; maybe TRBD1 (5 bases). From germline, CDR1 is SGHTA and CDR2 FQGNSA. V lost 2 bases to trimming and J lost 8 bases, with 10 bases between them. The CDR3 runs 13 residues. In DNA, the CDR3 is TGTGCCAGCAGCTTATCAGGGTGGGATGAGCAGTTCTTC. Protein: CASSLSGWDEQFF.

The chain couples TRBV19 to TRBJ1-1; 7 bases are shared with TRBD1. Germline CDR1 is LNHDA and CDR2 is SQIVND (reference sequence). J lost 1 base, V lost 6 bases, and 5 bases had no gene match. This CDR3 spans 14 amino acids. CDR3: CASRTGSSNTEAFF. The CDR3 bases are TGTGCCAGTAGGACAGGGTCCTCGAACACTGAAGCTTTCTTT.